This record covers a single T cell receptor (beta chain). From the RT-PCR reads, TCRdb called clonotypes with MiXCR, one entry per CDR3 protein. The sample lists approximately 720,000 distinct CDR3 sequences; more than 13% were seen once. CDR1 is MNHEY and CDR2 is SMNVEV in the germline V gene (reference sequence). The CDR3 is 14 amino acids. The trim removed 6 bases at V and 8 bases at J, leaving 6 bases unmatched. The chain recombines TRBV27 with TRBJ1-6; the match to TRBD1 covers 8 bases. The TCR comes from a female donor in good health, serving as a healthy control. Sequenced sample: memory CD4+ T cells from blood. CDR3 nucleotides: TGTGCCAGCAGCTCCCGGGACAGGCATTCACCCCTCCACTTT. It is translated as CASSSRDRHSPLHF.